The next 27 T cell receptor beta chains were all read from a single sample in a study of T-cell memory formation after mild COVID-19 (dated by TCRdb to the early 2020s). The method behind the library was 5' RACE. The reads were generated on an Illumina NovaSeq 6000. TCRdb ran its own pipeline on the public reads, namely fastp trimming at Q25 and MiXCR clone calling, and kept in-frame beta chains. CDR3 protein sequences are deduplicated, and each keeps its most common genes and DNA. The sample table records 450,000 to 650,000 distinct CDR3 sequences; about a fifth of these occur just once. Together, the top ten hold around 12% of the sample. What was sequenced was PBMCs or a T cell subset sorted from them (not recorded which). All receptors come from an adult woman who had mild COVID-19 (a few samples of this study predate the infection). The sample titles of this study are shuffled in the database, so cell type and time point are left out; the donor was told from shared clones.

J is TRBJ2-7 and V is TRBV7-9; D remains ambiguous. Per germline, CDR1 SEHNR and CDR2 FQNEAQ (reference sequence). The CDR3 covers 13 residues. The V end lost 5 bases, the J end lost 2 bases, and 10 bases lay between the germline ends. The DNA of the CDR3 is TGTGCCAGCAGCCAGATAGGACCCTACGAGCAGTACTTC. Protein product: CASSQIGPYEQYF. The full variable domain, in which reference TRBV7-9 and TRBJ2-7 provide the parts outside the CDR3, is DTGVSQNPRHKITKRGQNVTFRCDPISEHNRLYWYRQTLGQGPEFLTYFQNEAQLEKSRLLSDRFSAERPKGSFSTLEIQRTEQGDSAMYLCASSQIGPYEQYFGPGTRLTVT.

This clonotype was found many times. The rearrangement uses TRBV20-1 and TRBJ2-2; D is unresolved. The CDR3 runs 15 residues. From germline, CDR1 is DFQATT and CDR2 SNEGSKA (reference sequence). V lost 0 bases and J lost 4, with 12 bases in between. The CDR3 sequence: CSARDSKTGTGELFF. CDR3 nucleotides: TGCAGTGCTAGAGATTCGAAGACTGGCACCGGGGAGCTGTTTTTT.

The gene calls are TRBV2 and TRBJ1-1; tentatively, D is TRBD1 (6 bases). Germline assignment: CDR1 SNHLY and CDR2 FYNNEI. The V and J ends lost 7 bases and 4 bases respectively, with 19 bases between them. The CDR3 length is 15 residues. In nucleotides, the CDR3 is TGTGCCAGCAAAAGGTTGGGTCAGGGGATCACTGAAGCTTTCTTT. Its protein product is CASKRLGQGITEAFF.

This clonotype was observed a few times. The V and J genes are TRBV12-5 and TRBJ2-3; D is perhaps TRBD1 or TRBD2 (5 bases each). This CDR3 has 18 amino acids. V was trimmed by 1 base and J by 4 bases, leaving 21 bases between them. The germline V gene encodes CDR1 LGHNT and CDR2 FRNRAP. For the CDR3, the DNA is TGTGCTAGTGGTTTGGGACCCAAAGGGGCGAGGGGACCAGATACGCAGTATTTT. Protein product: CASGLGPKGARGPDTQYF.

There are a few counts of this clonotype. This chain links TRBV9 with TRBJ1-2; 7 nucleotides agree with TRBD1. V shed 3 bases and J 3 bases; nucleotides not matched to a gene: 5. Per germline, CDR1 SGDLS and CDR2 YYNGEE. The CDR3 sequence is 14 residues long. The CDR3 here is CASSGATGHYGYTF. As DNA, the CDR3 is TGTGCCAGCAGCGGCGCGACAGGGCACTATGGCTACACCTTC.

The chain combines TRBV5-1 with TRBJ2-5, with 8 bases identical to TRBD1. The ends lost 4 bases at V and 1 base at J; junction bases unmatched: 6. The germline CDR1 and CDR2 sequences are SGHRS and YFSETQ. This CDR3 has 15 residues. CDR3 sequence reads: CASSGGQGFQETQYF. Here the CDR3 DNA reads TGCGCCAGCAGCGGAGGACAGGGTTTCCAAGAGACCCAGTACTTC. Supplemented by reference TRBV5-1 and TRBJ2-5, the full variable domain reads KAGVTQTPRYLIKTRGQQVTLSCSPISGHRSVSWYQQTPGQGLQFLFEYFSETQRNKGNFPGRFSGRQFSNSRSEMNVSTLELGDSALYLCASSGGQGFQETQYFGPGTRLLVL.

The V gene is TRBV4-1, the J gene TRBJ1-1; D is perhaps TRBD1 (6 bases). Germline V gene lookup returns CDR1 MGHRA and CDR2 YSYEKL. This CDR3 is 18 amino acids long. Between the trimmed V and J ends, which lost 7 bases and 0 bases, there was a span of 24 bases. CDR3 DNA: TGCGCCAGCAATTCACCCCTCAGGGGCACCACTATGAACACTGAAGCTTTCTTT. Translated, it gives CASNSPLRGTTMNTEAFF.

This clonotype was found a few times. The chain recombines TRBV5-1 with TRBJ2-7, with 8 bases identical to TRBD1. V dropped 1 base and J dropped 6; count of bases not matched to a gene: 6. CDR1 is SGHRS, CDR2 YFSETQ, per germline. This CDR3 has 14 residues. CDR3 DNA sequence: TGCGCCAGCAGCTTGCTGGACAGGGCGTCCGAGCAGTACTTC. It encodes CASSLLDRASEQYF.

The chain uses TRBV12-3 or TRBV12-4 and TRBJ2-3, with D unclear. CDR3 length: 12 residues. V dropped 6 bases and J dropped 14 bases, with 18 bases sitting between them. CDR3 in amino acids: CASSQHPIRRYF. The CDR3 DNA reads as TGTGCCAGCAGCCAACACCCCATAAGGAGGTATTTT.

This clonotype was detected only a few times. The chain carries TRBV20-1 and TRBJ2-1; the D gene is possibly TRBD1 (5 bases). V shed 6 bases and J shed 8 bases, with 26 bases lying between them. The CDR3 contains 16 residues. Looked up from germline, CDR1 is DFQATT and CDR2 is SNEGSKA (reference sequence). The CDR3 DNA follows: TGCAGTGCCTCCGGGCCATCGCGGACAAAAGGCGATGAGCAGTTCTTC. Translation gives CSASGPSRTKGDEQFF.

This clonotype was observed a few times. This chain links TRBV14 with TRBJ2-3; D is undetermined. The germline gives CDR1 SGHDN, CDR2 FVKESK. Trimming pared 1 base from V and 11 bases from J, leaving 7 bases between. The CDR3 is 11 amino acids. Written as DNA, the CDR3 is TGTGCCAGCAGCCAAGTAGGACGGCAGTATTTT. Protein sequence: CASSQVGRQYF.

Note on this clonotype: The DNA is left out, because the CDR3 cannot be placed on it with certainty; the CDR3 is given as TCRdb lists it. The chain uses TRBV7-9 and TRBJ2-6; whether TRBD1, the table's D call, matches the DNA was not checked. CDR1 and CDR2 (germline): SEHNR, FQNEAQ (reference sequence). The CDR3 is 17 residues long, counting both termini. This CDR3 is CASSFWRGGSGANVLTF.

This clonotype has more than one count but fewer than ten. The rearrangement joins TRBV7-9 to TRBJ2-3; 12 bases line up with TRBD2. V shed 5 bases, J shed 3 bases, and the junction held 3 bases outside the gene matches. The CDR3 extends over 15 amino acids. Germline-derived CDR1 and CDR2 are SEHNR and FQNEAQ (reference sequence). The CDR3 loop reads CASSHGLAGTDTQYF. The CDR3 bases are TGTGCCAGCAGCCACGGACTAGCGGGGACAGATACGCAGTATTTT.

This clonotype came up a few times. The chain combines TRBV7-6 with TRBJ1-1; 7 bases line up with TRBD1. This CDR3 is 14 amino acids long. Per the germline V gene, CDR1 is SGHVS and CDR2 is FNYEAQ. V was clipped by 5 bases and J by 4 bases; unmatched bases: 7. The CDR3 protein is CASSGGGWPTEAFF. DNA for the CDR3: TGTGCCAGCAGCGGAGGGGGCTGGCCCACTGAAGCTTTCTTT.

This clonotype showed up just a few times. The chain carries TRBV24-1 and TRBJ2-7, with TRBD1 matching over 8 bases. Germline assignment: CDR1 KGHDR and CDR2 SFDVKD. CDR3 length: 15 residues. Unmatched junction bases numbered 4, after V lost 2 bases and J lost 2 bases. The chain's CDR3 is CATSDSRTGTYEQYF. CDR3 DNA sequence: TGTGCCACCAGTGATTCGAGGACAGGGACCTACGAGCAGTACTTC.

V and J are TRBV20-1 and TRBJ1-5; possible D gene TRBD1, 6 bases. CDR1 is DFQATT and CDR2 is SNEGSKA in the germline V gene (reference sequence). Trimming shortened V by 7 bases and J by 1 base, and 23 bases separated the two germline ends. This CDR3 has 17 amino acids. CDR3 DNA sequence: TGCAGTGTACCCCTCCGACCGGGACACAAGAGCAATCAGCCCCAGCATTTT. The encoded protein is CSVPLRPGHKSNQPQHF.

This clonotype showed up just a few times. The chain is built from TRBV23-1 and TRBJ2-1, with 12 bases identical to TRBD2. TRBV23-1 is an ORF, and what it does is uncertain. J was trimmed by 9 bases and V by 0 bases; bases with no gene match: 24. This CDR3 contains 22 residues. This chain's CDR3 is CASSQSIPLSDPLAGGQGEQFF. In DNA, the CDR3 is TGCGCCAGCAGTCAATCTATCCCTCTGTCCGACCCCCTAGCGGGGGGGCAGGGTGAGCAGTTCTTC.

This chain links TRBV12-3 or TRBV12-4 with TRBJ1-1; D is unresolved. This CDR3 has 13 residues. V lost 5 bases and J lost 4, with 11 bases in between. CDR3 nucleotides: TGTGCCAGCAGTGACGGATTTAGCACTGAAGCTTTCTTT. This encodes CASSDGFSTEAFF.

The chain combines TRBV4-1 with TRBJ2-1, with TRBD2 identical over 13 bases. The ends lost 4 bases at V and 9 bases at J; junction bases unmatched: 6. The CDR3 covers 15 residues. CDR1 is MGHRA and CDR2 is YSYEKL in the germline V gene. In DNA, the CDR3 is TGCGCCAGCAGCCGAACTAGCGGGAGGGCCGGTGAGCAGTTCTTC. It specifies CASSRTSGRAGEQFF.

This chain links TRBV19 with TRBJ2-7; D assignment may be TRBD1 or TRBD2 (6 bases each). The V gene's germline CDR1 is LNHDA and CDR2 SQIVND (reference sequence). This CDR3 is 16 amino acids long. Trimming cost V 3 bases and J 3 bases, with 18 bases left between them. This CDR3 is CASSMALGGGSYEQYF. The CDR3 DNA reads as TGTGCCAGTAGTATGGCCCTCGGAGGGGGAAGCTACGAGCAGTACTTC.

This clonotype has only a few counts. The J gene is TRBJ2-5, the V gene TRBV29-1; D is unclear. The germline V and J ends were trimmed by 4 bases and 1 base, with 4 bases remaining between them. The CDR3 totals 11 residues. CDR1 is SQVTM and CDR2 is ANQGSEA in the germline V gene. The CDR3 DNA is TGCAGCGTTGGCCTCCAAGAGACCCAGTACTTC. Translation gives CSVGLQETQYF.

As DNA, the CDR3 is TGTGCCAGCAGCTTGGCCGGCAGGGGAGACACTGAAGCTTTCTTT. It specifies CASSLAGRGDTEAFF. This sequence joins TRBV5-8 and TRBJ1-1; TRBD1 is a possible D gene (6 bases). CDR1 is SGHTS, CDR2 YDEGEE, per germline. Trimming stripped 0 bases from V and 3 bases from J, with 12 bases between. This CDR3 spans 15 amino acids. The whole variable domain, filled in from reference TRBV5-8 and TRBJ1-1, reads EAGVTQSPTHLIKTRGQQATLRCSPISGHTSVYWYQQALGLGLQFLLWYDEGEERNRGNFPPRFSGRQFPNYSSELNVNALELEDSALYLCASSLAGRGDTEAFFGQGTRLTVV.

This clonotype was counted between two and nine times. The V call is TRBV6-2 or TRBV6-3, the J call TRBJ2-7, with no clear D. Germline V lookup: CDR1 MNHEY, CDR2 SVGEGT. The CDR3 is 14 amino acids. With 6 bases removed from V and 3 bases from J, the gap between germline ends came to 15 bases. Written as DNA, the CDR3 is TGTGCCAGCAGCCCCCCCACAGTGGACTACGAGCAGTACTTC. This encodes CASSPPTVDYEQYF.

J is TRBJ2-3 and V is TRBV7-3; D is unclear. The V and J ends lost 2 bases and 2 bases respectively, with 8 bases between them. The CDR3 has 14 residues. From germline, CDR1 is SGHTA and CDR2 FQGTGA. The chain's CDR3 is CASSLGADTDTQYF. CDR3 in DNA: TGTGCCAGCAGCTTAGGTGCTGACACAGATACGCAGTATTTT.

This clonotype showed up many times. The chain employs TRBV5-6 and TRBJ2-1; 9 bases match TRBD1. The length of the CDR3 is 15 residues. V was clipped by 0 bases and J by 7 bases; unmatched bases: 5. Germline assignment: CDR1 SGHDT and CDR2 YYEEEE. CDR3 sequence reads: CASSLGVTGGNEQFF. In DNA form, the CDR3 reads TGTGCCAGCAGCTTGGGAGTGACAGGGGGGAATGAGCAGTTCTTC. Filled out from reference TRBV5-6 and TRBJ2-1, the complete variable domain reads DAGVTQSPTHLIKTRGQQVTLRCSPKSGHDTVSWYQQALGQGPQFIFQYYEEEERQRGNFPDRFSGHQFPNYSSELNVNALLLGDSALYLCASSLGVTGGNEQFFGPGTRLTVL.

The rearrangement links TRBV5-1 to TRBJ2-3; unclear D gene. The germline V gene encodes CDR1 SGHRS and CDR2 YFSETQ. Trimming left V 2 bases short and J 6 bases short, with 16 bases between. The CDR3 is 15 amino acids. The CDR3 is CASSLRTLQSDTQYF. CDR3 coding DNA: TGCGCCAGCAGCTTAAGGACCCTGCAGTCGGATACGCAGTATTTT.

The chain employs TRBV24-1 and TRBJ2-1; D is possibly TRBD2 (6 bases). This CDR3 is 17 amino acids long. In germline, CDR1 is KGHDR, CDR2 SFDVKD. With 1 base removed from V and 3 bases from J, the gap between germline ends came to 15 bases. CDR3 nucleotides: TGTGCCACCAGTGATTTAGGCTCCAGCGGGCGCTACAATGAGCAGTTCTTC. Its protein product is CATSDLGSSGRYNEQFF.